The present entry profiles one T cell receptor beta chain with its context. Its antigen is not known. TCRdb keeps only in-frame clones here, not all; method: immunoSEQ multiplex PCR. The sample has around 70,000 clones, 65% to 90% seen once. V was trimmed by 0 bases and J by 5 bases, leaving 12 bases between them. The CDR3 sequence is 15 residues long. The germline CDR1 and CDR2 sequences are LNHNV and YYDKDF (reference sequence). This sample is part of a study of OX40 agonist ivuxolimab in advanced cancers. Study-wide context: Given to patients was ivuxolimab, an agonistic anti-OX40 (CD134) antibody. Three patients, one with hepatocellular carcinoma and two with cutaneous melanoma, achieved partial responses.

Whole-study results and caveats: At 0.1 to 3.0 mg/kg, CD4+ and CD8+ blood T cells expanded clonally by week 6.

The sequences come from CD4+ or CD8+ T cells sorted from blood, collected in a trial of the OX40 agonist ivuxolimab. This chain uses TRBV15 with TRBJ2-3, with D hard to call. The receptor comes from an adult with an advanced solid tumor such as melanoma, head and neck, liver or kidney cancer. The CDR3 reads CATSRDKGVRDTQYF. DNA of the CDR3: TGTGCCACCAGCAGAGATAAGGGCGTTCGAGATACGCAGTATTTT.